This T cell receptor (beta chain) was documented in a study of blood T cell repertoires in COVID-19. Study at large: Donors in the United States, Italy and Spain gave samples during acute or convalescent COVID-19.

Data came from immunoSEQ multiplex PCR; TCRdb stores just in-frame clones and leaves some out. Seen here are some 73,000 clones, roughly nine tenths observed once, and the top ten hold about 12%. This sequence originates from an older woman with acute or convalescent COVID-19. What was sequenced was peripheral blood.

CDR3 DNA sequence: TGTGCCAGCAGCCATATTCCCCAGCCCCAGCATTTT. This sequence encodes CASSHIPQPQHF. The gene calls are TRBV4-2 and TRBJ1-5; D uncertain. CDR1 LGHNA and CDR2 YNFKEQ come from the germline V gene. V shed 3 bases and J shed 7 bases, with 7 bases lying between them. The CDR3 consists of 12 residues.